Sequencing of this TCR beta chain was carried out in a study of vaccination and CD4 T cells after COVID-19. Background on the study: Post-COVID samples were collected a median approximately 97 days following diagnosis, spanning 35 to 161. Overlapping spike peptides of SARS-CoV-2, HCoV-NL63, HCoV-OC43 and HCoV-229E were used, and cells were stimulated with them.

The Oncomine TCR Beta short-read assay was applied to DNA of cultured CD4+ T cells. In TCRdb, the PCR reads were re-called with MiXCR into one record per CDR3 protein. The table has tens of thousands of distinct CDR3 sequences, 35% to 50% seen once; the top ten hold 5.2%. The trim removed 0 bases at V and 1 base at J, leaving 7 bases unmatched. CDR3 length equals 17 residues. Germline V gene lookup returns CDR1 DFQATT and CDR2 SNEGSKA (reference sequence). Time point indicated: late sampling 161 to 241 days after vaccination in three convalescent patients. Treatment meaning: approximately nine-day PBMC culture with coronavirus spike peptide pools or control peptides (ViraFEST assay). Concerning this clonotype: Its specificity is not known.

The chain links TRBV20-1 to TRBJ2-3; TRBD2 agrees at 10 bases. This specimen was CD4+ T cells from blood, cultured in vitro, taken about 7 months after SARS-CoV-2 vaccination. The TCR was taken from a human donor who had recovered from COVID-19. Here the CDR3 reads CSARDMASGRGTDTQYF. CDR3 bases: TGCAGTGCTAGAGATATGGCTAGCGGGAGAGGCACAGATACGCAGTATTTT.